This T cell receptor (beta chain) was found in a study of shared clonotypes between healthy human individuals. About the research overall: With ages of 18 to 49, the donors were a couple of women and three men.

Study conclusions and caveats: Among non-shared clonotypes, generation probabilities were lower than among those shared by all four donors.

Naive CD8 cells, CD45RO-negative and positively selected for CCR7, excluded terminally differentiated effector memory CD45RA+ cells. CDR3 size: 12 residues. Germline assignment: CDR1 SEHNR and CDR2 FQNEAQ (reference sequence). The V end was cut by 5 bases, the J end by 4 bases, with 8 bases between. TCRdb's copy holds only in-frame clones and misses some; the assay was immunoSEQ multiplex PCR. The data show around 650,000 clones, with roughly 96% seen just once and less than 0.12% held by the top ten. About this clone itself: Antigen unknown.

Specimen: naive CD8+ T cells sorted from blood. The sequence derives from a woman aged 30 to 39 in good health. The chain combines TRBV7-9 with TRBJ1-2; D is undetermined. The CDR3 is CASSPSSYGYTF. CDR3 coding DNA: TGTGCCAGCAGCCCGTCATCCTATGGCTACACCTTC.